The text below deals with one T cell receptor (beta chain). The antigen is not known. The CDR3 loop spans 13 amino acids. Trimming removed 2 bases from V and 6 bases from J, with 10 bases in between. Looked up from germline, CDR1 is KGHSH and CDR2 is LQKENI. This specimen comes from a study of cytomegalovirus exposure and HLA in healthy donors. Study-wide results and limits: Of the V segments, some could not be distinguished, including TRBV6-2 and TRBV6-3, and were excluded. Researchers catalogued 160 or so TCR beta chains as cytomegalovirus-associated. A later analysis found most CMV-associated TCR beta chains apparently HLA-restricted.

The PCR employed 60 Vbeta primers together with 13 Jbeta primers. Generated by immunoSEQ multiplex PCR, the TCRdb table keeps only in-frame clones and is missing some. The top ten clones hold 6.5% of a sample with about 140,000 clones, approximately 67% of them seen once. Sequencing was carried out using PBMCs. The chain combines TRBV18 with TRBJ1-1; TRBD1 is a possible D gene (6 bases). The clonotype was recovered from a woman aged 60-70 years in good health and CMV-seronegative. CDR3 sequence reads: CASSPSRTAEAFF. In DNA, the CDR3 is TGTGCCAGCTCACCATCGAGGACAGCTGAAGCTTTCTTT.